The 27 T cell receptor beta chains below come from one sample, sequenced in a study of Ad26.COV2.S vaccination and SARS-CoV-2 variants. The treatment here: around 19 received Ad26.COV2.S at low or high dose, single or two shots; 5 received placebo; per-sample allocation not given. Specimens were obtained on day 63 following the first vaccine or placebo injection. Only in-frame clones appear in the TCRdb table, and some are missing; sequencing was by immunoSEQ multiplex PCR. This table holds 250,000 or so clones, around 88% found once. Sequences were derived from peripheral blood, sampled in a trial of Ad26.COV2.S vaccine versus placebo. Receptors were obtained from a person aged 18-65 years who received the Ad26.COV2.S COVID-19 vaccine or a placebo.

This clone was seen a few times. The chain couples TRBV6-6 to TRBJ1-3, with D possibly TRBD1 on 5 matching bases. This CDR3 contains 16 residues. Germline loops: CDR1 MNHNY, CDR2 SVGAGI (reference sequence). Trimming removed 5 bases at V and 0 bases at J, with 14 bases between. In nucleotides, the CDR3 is TGTGCCAGCAGTGCCCGTGACAGCGACTCTGGAAACACCATATATTTT. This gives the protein CASSARDSDSGNTIYF.

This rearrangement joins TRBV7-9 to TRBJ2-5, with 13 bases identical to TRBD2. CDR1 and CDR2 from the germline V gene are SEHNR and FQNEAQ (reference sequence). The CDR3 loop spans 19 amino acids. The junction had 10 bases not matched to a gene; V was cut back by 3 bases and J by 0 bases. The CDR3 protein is CASSLGRTSGSQYQETQYF. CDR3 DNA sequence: TGTGCCAGCAGCTTGGGAAGGACTAGCGGGAGCCAGTACCAAGAGACCCAGTACTTC.

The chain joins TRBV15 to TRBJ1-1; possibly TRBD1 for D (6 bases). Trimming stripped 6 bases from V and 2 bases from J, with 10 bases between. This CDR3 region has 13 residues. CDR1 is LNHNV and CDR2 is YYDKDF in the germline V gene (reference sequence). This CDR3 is CATSIRGNTEAFF. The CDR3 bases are TGTGCCACCAGTATCAGGGGAAACACTGAAGCTTTCTTT.

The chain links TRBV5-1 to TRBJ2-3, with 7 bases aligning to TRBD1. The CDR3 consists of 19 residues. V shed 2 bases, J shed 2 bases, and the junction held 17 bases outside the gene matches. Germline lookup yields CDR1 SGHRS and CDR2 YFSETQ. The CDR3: CASSFYVLEEKGATDTQYF. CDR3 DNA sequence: TGCGCCAGCAGCTTCTACGTGTTGGAGGAAAAGGGGGCCACAGATACGCAGTATTTT.

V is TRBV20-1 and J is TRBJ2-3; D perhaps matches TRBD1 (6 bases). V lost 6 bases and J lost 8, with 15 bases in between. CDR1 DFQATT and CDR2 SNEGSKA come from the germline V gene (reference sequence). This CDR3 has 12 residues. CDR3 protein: CSASRGSGTQYF. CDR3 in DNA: TGCAGTGCCAGTAGGGGGTCGGGTACGCAGTATTTT.

This chain's CDR3 is CASSLVGGVDYGYTF. CDR3 DNA sequence: TGTGCCAGCAGCTTAGTCGGAGGGGTAGACTATGGCTACACCTTC. The chain recombines TRBV7-9 with TRBJ1-2; TRBD1 is a possible D gene (5 bases). Per the germline V gene, CDR1 is SEHNR and CDR2 is FQNEAQ (reference sequence). The CDR3 loop spans 15 amino acids. The ends were cut back, 1 base at V and 3 bases at J, with 12 bases in the middle.

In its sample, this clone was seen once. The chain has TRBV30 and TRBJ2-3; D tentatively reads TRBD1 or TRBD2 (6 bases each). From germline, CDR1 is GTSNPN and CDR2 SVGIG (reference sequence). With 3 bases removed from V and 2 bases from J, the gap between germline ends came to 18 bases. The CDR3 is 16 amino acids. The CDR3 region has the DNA TGTGCCTGGAGGTTAGGAGGGGGGCGGTACACAGATACGCAGTATTTT. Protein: CAWRLGGGRYTDTQYF.

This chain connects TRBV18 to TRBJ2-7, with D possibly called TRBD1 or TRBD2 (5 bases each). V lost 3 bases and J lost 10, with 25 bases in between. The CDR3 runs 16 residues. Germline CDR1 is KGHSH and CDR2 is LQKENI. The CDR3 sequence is CASSPIAGTPSRAQYV. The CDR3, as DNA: TGTGCCAGCTCACCCATCGCCGGGACCCCTTCGCGGGCACAGTACGTC.

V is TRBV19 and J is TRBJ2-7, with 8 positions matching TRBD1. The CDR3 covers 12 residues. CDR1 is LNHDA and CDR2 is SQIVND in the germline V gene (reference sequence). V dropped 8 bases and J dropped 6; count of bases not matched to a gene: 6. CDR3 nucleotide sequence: TGTGCCAGTCATGACAGGGGAAGCGAGCAGTACGTC. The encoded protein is CASHDRGSEQYV.

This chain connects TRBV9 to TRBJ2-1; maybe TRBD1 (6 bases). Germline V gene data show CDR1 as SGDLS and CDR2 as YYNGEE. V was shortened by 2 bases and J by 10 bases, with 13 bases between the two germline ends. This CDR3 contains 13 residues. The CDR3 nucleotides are TGTGCCAGCAGCGTCGGGGTCCAGGGGGAGCAGTTCTTC. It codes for CASSVGVQGEQFF.

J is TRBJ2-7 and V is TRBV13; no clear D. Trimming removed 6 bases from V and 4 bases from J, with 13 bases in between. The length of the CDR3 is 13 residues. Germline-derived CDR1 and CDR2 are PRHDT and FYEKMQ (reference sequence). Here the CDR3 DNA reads TGTGCCAGCAGTCCGCGATCGGAATACGAGCAGTACTTC. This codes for CASSPRSEYEQYF.

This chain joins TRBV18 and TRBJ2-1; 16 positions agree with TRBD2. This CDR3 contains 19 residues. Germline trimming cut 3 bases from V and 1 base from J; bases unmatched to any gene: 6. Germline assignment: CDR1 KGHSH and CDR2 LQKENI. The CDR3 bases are TGTGCCAGCTCACCTAAGGGACTAGCGGGAGGGCGGTCCTACAATGAGCAGTTCTTC. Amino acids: CASSPKGLAGGRSYNEQFF. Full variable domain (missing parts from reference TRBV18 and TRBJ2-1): NAGVMQNPRHLVRRRGQEARLRCSPMKGHSHVYWYRQLPEEGLKFMVYLQKENIIDESGMPKERFSAEFPKEGPSILRIQQVVRGDSAAYFCASSPKGLAGGRSYNEQFFGPGTRLTVL.

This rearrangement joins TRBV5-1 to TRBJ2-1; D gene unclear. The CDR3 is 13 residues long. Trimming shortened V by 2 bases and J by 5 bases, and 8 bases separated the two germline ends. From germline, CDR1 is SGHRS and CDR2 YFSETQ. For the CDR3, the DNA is TGCGCCAGCAGCTTACGCACCCACAATGAGCAGTTCTTC. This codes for CASSLRTHNEQFF.

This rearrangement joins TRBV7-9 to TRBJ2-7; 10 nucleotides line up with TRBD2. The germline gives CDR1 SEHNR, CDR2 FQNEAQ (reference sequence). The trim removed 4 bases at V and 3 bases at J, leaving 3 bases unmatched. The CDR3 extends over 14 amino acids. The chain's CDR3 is CASSSGLAVYEQYV. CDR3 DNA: TGTGCCAGCAGCTCCGGACTAGCGGTCTACGAGCAGTACGTC.

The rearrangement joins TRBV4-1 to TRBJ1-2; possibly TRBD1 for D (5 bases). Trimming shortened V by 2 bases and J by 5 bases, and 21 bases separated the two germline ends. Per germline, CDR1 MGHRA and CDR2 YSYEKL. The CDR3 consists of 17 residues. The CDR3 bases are TGCGCCAGCAGCCAAACTCCCAGGGAATCCTTACGATATGGCTACACCTTC. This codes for CASSQTPRESLRYGYTF.

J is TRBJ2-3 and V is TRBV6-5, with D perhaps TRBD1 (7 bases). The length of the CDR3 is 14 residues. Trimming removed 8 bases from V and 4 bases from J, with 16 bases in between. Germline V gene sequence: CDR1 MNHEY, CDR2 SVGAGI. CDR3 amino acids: CASLGGGSADTQYF. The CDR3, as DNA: TGTGCCAGCCTTGGAGGGGGCAGTGCAGATACGCAGTATTTT.

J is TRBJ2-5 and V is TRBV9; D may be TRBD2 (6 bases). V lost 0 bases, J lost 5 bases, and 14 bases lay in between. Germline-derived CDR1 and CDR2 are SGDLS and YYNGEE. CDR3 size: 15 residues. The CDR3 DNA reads TGTGCCAGCAGCGTAGATACGGGAGCCTGGGAGACCCAGTACTTC. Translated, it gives CASSVDTGAWETQYF.

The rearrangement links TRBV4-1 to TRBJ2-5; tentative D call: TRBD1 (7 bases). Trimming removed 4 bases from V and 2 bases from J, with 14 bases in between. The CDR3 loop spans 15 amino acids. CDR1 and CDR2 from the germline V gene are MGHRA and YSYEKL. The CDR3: CASSRRAGGQETQYF. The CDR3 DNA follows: TGCGCCAGCAGCCGGAGGGCAGGGGGGCAAGAGACCCAGTACTTC.

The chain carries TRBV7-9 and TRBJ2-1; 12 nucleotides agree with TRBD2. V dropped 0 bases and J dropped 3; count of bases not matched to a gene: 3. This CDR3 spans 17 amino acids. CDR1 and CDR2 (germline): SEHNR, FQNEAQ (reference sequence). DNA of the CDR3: TGTGCCAGCAGCTTAGCTGGACTAGCGGGGATCTACAATGAGCAGTTCTTC. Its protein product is CASSLAGLAGIYNEQFF.

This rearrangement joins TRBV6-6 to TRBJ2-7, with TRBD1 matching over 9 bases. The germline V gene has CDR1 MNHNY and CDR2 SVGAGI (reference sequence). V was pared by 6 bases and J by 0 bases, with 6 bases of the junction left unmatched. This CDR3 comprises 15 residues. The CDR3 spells CASRITGGGSYEQYV. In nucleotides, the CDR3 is TGTGCCAGCAGGATCACAGGGGGCGGCTCCTACGAGCAGTACGTC.

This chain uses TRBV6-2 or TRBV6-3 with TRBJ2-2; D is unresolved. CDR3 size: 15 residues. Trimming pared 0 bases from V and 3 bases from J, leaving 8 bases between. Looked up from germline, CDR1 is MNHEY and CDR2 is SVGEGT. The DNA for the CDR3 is TGTGCCAGCAGTTACTCAGGGCTTTACACCGGGGAGCTGTTTTTT. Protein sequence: CASSYSGLYTGELFF.

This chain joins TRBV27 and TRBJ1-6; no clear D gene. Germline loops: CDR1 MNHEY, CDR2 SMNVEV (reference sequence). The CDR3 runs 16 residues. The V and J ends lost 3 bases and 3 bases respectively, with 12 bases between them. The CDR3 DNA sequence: TGTGCCAGCAGTTTTTCGGACGGTGTCTATAATTCACCCCTCCACTTT. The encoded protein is CASSFSDGVYNSPLHF.

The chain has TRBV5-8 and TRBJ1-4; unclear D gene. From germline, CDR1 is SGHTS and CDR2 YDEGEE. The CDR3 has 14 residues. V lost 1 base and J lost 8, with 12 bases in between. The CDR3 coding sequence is TGTGCCAGCAGCTTGCGGCAGAATAACGAAAAACTGTTTTTT. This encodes CASSLRQNNEKLFF.

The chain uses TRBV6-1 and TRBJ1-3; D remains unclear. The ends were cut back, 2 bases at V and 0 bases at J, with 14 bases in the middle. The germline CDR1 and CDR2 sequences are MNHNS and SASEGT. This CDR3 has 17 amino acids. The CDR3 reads CASSEKAGTYSGNTIYF. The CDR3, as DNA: TGTGCCAGCAGTGAAAAGGCGGGAACATACTCTGGAAACACCATATATTTT.

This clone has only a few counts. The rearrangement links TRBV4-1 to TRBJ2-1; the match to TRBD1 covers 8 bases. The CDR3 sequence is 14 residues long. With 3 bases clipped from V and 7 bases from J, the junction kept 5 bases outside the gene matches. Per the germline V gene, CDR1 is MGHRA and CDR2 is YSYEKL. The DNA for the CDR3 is TGCGCCAGCAGCCATGCGACAGGGGAGAATGAGCAGTTCTTC. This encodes CASSHATGENEQFF.

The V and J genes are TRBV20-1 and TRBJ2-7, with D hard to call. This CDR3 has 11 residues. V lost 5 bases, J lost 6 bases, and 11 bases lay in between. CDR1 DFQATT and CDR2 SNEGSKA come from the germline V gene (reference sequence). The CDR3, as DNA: TGCAGTGCTCCTAAACTGGGCGAGCAGTACGTC. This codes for CSAPKLGEQYV.

This CDR3 is CASSHNPSGQNTEAFF. In DNA form, the CDR3 reads TGCGCCAGCAGTCATAACCCCTCGGGACAGAACACTGAAGCTTTCTTT. This sequence joins TRBV5-1 and TRBJ1-1; D possibly corresponds to TRBD1 (6 bases). The V end lost 5 bases, the J end lost 1 base, and 18 bases lay between the germline ends. The CDR3 is 16 residues long. CDR1 and CDR2 from the germline V gene are SGHRS and YFSETQ. Looking up the rest from reference TRBV5-1 and TRBJ1-1 gives the full variable domain: KAGVTQTPRYLIKTRGQQVTLSCSPISGHRSVSWYQQTPGQGLQFLFEYFSETQRNKGNFPGRFSGRQFSNSRSEMNVSTLELGDSALYLCASSHNPSGQNTEAFFGQGTRLTVV.